This TCR beta chain was obtained from a study of identical twins. This clonotype came up many times. The antigen is not known. TCRdb independently ran MiXCR on the 5' RACE reads; one entry per CDR3 protein. The sample contains approximately 890,000 distinct CDR3 sequences, around an eighth of which appear only once. Study-wide findings and caveats: Less excess twin sharing appeared in beta out-of-frame sequences.

The same sample was also used in a study of yellow fever vaccine responses in identical twins.

The sequenced material came from PBMCs. The source of this sequence is a young woman in good health.

The CDR3 loop is CASSFQGRGAKNIQYF. The CDR3 DNA reads as TGTGCCAGCAGCTTTCAGGGGAGGGGAGCCAAAAACATTCAGTACTTC. V usage is TRBV5-5 and J usage is TRBJ2-4; perhaps TRBD2 as D (7 bases). Per germline, CDR1 SGHKS and CDR2 YYEKEE (reference sequence). Trimming cost V 2 bases and J 0 bases, with 12 bases left between them. CDR3 length: 16 amino acids.